This is a list of T cell receptor beta chains from one sample in a study of CD8+CD57+ T cells in acquired aplastic anemia. MiXCR was run by TCRdb on the reads, yielding one entry per CDR3 protein. The table includes 210,000 or so distinct CDR3 sequences, roughly 45% detected once. Sequenced material: sorted CD4+, CD8+, or CD8+CD57+ T cells (not recorded which) from PBMCs. These TCRs come from a human donor with aplastic anemia. The CDR3 runs from the conserved cysteine through the conserved F or W. D genes are given only for firm matches. Only part of the rows carry a size: once, few, many, or a class if the clone is expanded.

clone_size	j_call	v_call	d_call	cdr3_nt	cdr3_aa
few	TRBJ1-6	TRBV10-1	NA	TGCGCCAGCAGTACCGGGACTACTTCACCCCTCCACTTT	CASSTGTTSPLHF
NA	TRBJ2-5	TRBV7-9	TRBD1	TGTGCCAGCAGTAGGACTCTAGACAGGGATCGAGAGACCCAGTACTTC	CASSRTLDRDRETQYF
once	TRBJ1-1	TRBV2	NA	TGTGCCAGCAGTGAAGGACAGAGAATAAACACTGAAGCTTTCTTT	CASSEGQRINTEAFF
NA	TRBJ1-2	TRBV11-2	NA	TGTGCCAGCAGCTTAGGGTCCCCCCAGTCTAACTATGACTACACCTTC	CASSLGSPQSNYDYTF
NA	TRBJ1-5	TRBV7-2	NA	TGTGCCAGCAGCTTAATCGGAAAGCCCCAGCATTTT	CASSLIGKPQHF
NA	TRBJ2-1	TRBV4-2	TRBD2	TGTGCCAGCAGCGCTCGGACTAGCGGGGGCCTCAATGAGCAGTTCTTC	CASSARTSGGLNEQFF
many	TRBJ2-7	TRBV10-3	NA	TGTGCCATCAGGTCTGGGGGGCGAGGGGTCTACGAGCAGTACTTC	CAIRSGGRGVYEQYF
many	TRBJ2-7	TRBV7-8	NA	TGTGCCAGCAGCTTAGATGAAATTCACTACGAGCAGTACTTC	CASSLDEIHYEQYF
many	TRBJ1-1	TRBV5-6	NA	TGTGCCAGCCAGATAGACGGTGGCATGAACACTGAAGCTTTCTTT	CASQIDGGMNTEAFF
NA	TRBJ2-2	TRBV19	TRBD2	TGTGCCCGGGGGGGGCGGTTAGCGGGGGAGCTGTTTTTT	CARGGRLAGELFF
NA	TRBJ1-5	TRBV2	NA	TGTGCCAGCAGTGAACAGGAGCACCAGCCCCAGCATTTT	CASSEQEHQPQHF
NA	TRBJ1-1	TRBV19	NA	TGTGCCAGTAGTCCCCGTTTGAACAGGCCCGGACAAACGAACACTGAAGCTTTCTTT	CASSPRLNRPGQTNTEAFF
few	TRBJ2-7	TRBV15	NA	TGTGCCACCAGCAGAGATAGAAGAGCGGGCGAGCAGTACTTC	CATSRDRRAGEQYF
few	TRBJ1-2	TRBV6-5	TRBD1	TGTGCCAGCAGTTGCAGGGGGACTAACTATGGCTACACCTTC	CASSCRGTNYGYTF
NA	TRBJ2-6	TRBV24-1	NA	TGTGCCACCGGTGGGGCGACAGGCTCTGGGGCCAACGTCCTGACTTTC	CATGGATGSGANVLTF
NA	TRBJ1-2	TRBV30	NA	TGTGCCTGGCACTCCGGGGGTCTAGCTAACTATGGCTACACCTTC	CAWHSGGLANYGYTF
NA	TRBJ1-3	TRBV20-1	NA	TGCAGTGCCCTCGGACAGCTCTCTGGAAACACCATATATTTT	CSALGQLSGNTIYF